This T cell receptor (beta chain) was found in a study of CD8+ T cells in alopecia areata. This clone was counted a few times. The antigen is undetermined. Between the trimmed V and J ends, which lost 0 bases and 5 bases, there was a span of 11 bases. The CDR3 runs to 14 residues. CDR1 and CDR2 (germline): LNHNV, YYDKDF (reference sequence). Sequencing used cDNA as its template, made by extracting RNA and reverse transcribing it. The table came from immunoSEQ multiplex PCR; TCRdb's copy has only in-frame clones and leaves some out. The sample carries about 180,000 clones, 65% to 75% recorded once. General observations from the study: Possibly as an HLA-related effect, TCR sharing across patients appeared less clear than in mice.

The receptor was isolated from a human donor with alopecia areata. The chain uses TRBV15 and TRBJ2-7; possibly TRBD1 for D (5 bases). The material was CD8+ T cells sorted from blood, obtained at week 0. The CDR3 is CATSRDRLGHEQYF. The CDR3 DNA is TGTGCCACCAGCAGAGATCGATTGGGGCACGAGCAGTACTTC.